This T cell receptor beta chain was recovered during a study of control samples from healthy donors and cancer patients. Here immunoSEQ multiplex PCR was the method, and the copy in TCRdb shows in-frame clones only, minus some. The table lists 100,000 to 150,000 clones, roughly 90% of them singletons. Trimming left V 4 bases short and J 2 bases short, with 7 bases between. The CDR3 runs to 14 residues. This chain joins TRBV5-3 and TRBJ2-6; D gene unclear. TRBV5-3 is identified as an open reading frame with a role that is uncertain. The TCR sequence derives from a man aged 50-59 years with head and neck cancer. Sequenced: PBMCs. Written as DNA, the CDR3 is TGTGCCAGAAGCCCAATCCCTGGGGCCAACGTCCTGACTTTC. Its translation: CARSPIPGANVLTF.